This T cell receptor (beta chain) was sequenced during a study of Ad26.COV2.S vaccination and SARS-CoV-2 variants. Study as a whole: The Ad26.COV2.S arm of the COV1001 trial was where the donor was placed.

Using immunoSEQ multiplex PCR, the repertoire was profiled, and TCRdb retains in-frame clones only, with some absent. The sample holds 400,000 to 500,000 clones, about 88% seen once. Trimming took off 4 bases at V and 0 bases at J, with 14 bases between the two ends. Germline loops: CDR1 SGHTA, CDR2 FQGNSA. The CDR3 is 16 amino acids. Treatment given: around 19 received Ad26.COV2.S at low or high dose, single or two shots; several received placebo; per-sample allocation not given. Each sample was drawn 63 days after the first injection (of vaccine or placebo). This clone has a single count. J is TRBJ2-3 and V is TRBV7-2; D possibly corresponds to TRBD2 (5 bases). The sequence was obtained from a person aged 18-65 years who received the Ad26.COV2.S COVID-19 vaccine or a placebo. The sample in question was peripheral blood, obtained in a trial of Ad26.COV2.S vaccine versus placebo. CDR3 sequence reads: CASSWPGSPSTDTQYF. Written as DNA, the CDR3 is TGTGCCAGCAGCTGGCCGGGGTCCCCTAGCACAGATACGCAGTATTTT.